The table lists the clone carrying this T cell receptor beta chain with many counts. As yet, its antigen is unknown. The data were taken from a study of T-cell reconstitution after alpha-beta-depleted transplantation in children. Study observations and caveats: Some patients owed their high day-60 TCRbeta diversity to surviving recipient T cells and thymic progenitors. About two months after transplant, alpha-beta T cells reportedly came from several hundred expanded graft clones. Newly produced T cells mostly accounted for T-cell counts and diversity one year post-transplant.

Unique molecular identifiers were incorporated into the prepared TCRbeta library. TCRdb ran MiXCR on the PCR reads and lists one entry per CDR3 protein. The table lists about 120,000 distinct CDR3 sequences, 10% of them singletons. Germline assignment: CDR1 SGHVS and CDR2 FQNEAQ. The junction had 16 bases not matched to a gene; V was cut back by 7 bases and J by 7 bases. This CDR3 region has 17 residues. The chain uses TRBV7-8 and TRBJ2-1, with 10 bases lining up with TRBD1. The sample here was PBMCs, taken before TCRalphabeta/CD19-depleted stem cell transplant. The clonotype was recovered from a boy aged 2 to 10 with acute lymphoblastic leukemia, due to receive a stem cell transplant. The CDR3 bases are TGTGCCAGCACCCCGAGGGGAGGGACAGGGGTAAGGAATGAGCAGTTCTTC. The encoded protein is CASTPRGGTGVRNEQFF.